The 11 T cell receptor beta chains presented below share a single source sample, sequenced in a study of shared clonotypes between healthy human individuals. The table came from immunoSEQ multiplex PCR; TCRdb's copy has only in-frame clones and leaves some out. Found here are around 88,000 clones, approximately 61% of them singletons; the top ten hold over 35%. The sample was memory CD8+ T cells sorted from blood. Subset given: CD45RO+ cells pooled with CCR7-negative TemRA cells. The receptor set was obtained from a man aged 25-45 years in good health.

The genes are TRBV11-3 and TRBJ2-1; 7 nucleotides align to TRBD2. The CDR3 spans 17 residues. CDR1 and CDR2 from the germline V gene are SGHNT and YENEEA. V was clipped by 0 bases and J by 0 bases; unmatched bases: 5. As DNA, the CDR3 is TGTGCCAGCAGCTTAGAATCCCTAGCGGTCTCCTACAATGAGCAGTTCTTC. As protein: CASSLESLAVSYNEQFF.

This clone has more than one count but fewer than ten. This chain links TRBV19 with TRBJ2-1; 14 positions agree with TRBD2. CDR1 and CDR2 (germline): LNHDA, SQIVND (reference sequence). The CDR3 contains 17 residues. V trimming: 5 bases; J trimming: 0 bases; junction bases outside the gene matches: 3. CDR3: CASSHGTSGSSYNEQFF. In nucleotides, the CDR3 is TGTGCCAGTAGTCACGGGACTAGCGGGAGCTCCTACAATGAGCAGTTCTTC.

This clone was picked up many times. The V call is TRBV30, the J call TRBJ2-7; perhaps TRBD2 as D (6 bases). The V end was cut by 5 bases, the J end by 5 bases, with 22 bases between. Germline values: CDR1 GTSNPN, CDR2 SVGIG (reference sequence). This CDR3 is built from 15 residues. CDR3 loop: CAWGPGQGGEDEQYF. CDR3 DNA sequence: TGTGCCTGGGGGCCCGGGCAGGGAGGAGAGGACGAGCAGTACTTC.

This clone was recorded a few times. The chain combines TRBV11-2 with TRBJ1-2; D gene uncertain. Looked up from germline, CDR1 is SGHAT and CDR2 is FQNNGV. Trimming left V 2 bases short and J 0 bases short, with 10 bases between. The CDR3 totals 15 residues. CDR3 sequence: CASSLSAHSNYGYTF. The CDR3 DNA reads TGTGCCAGCAGCTTATCTGCACACTCTAACTATGGCTACACCTTC.

In its sample, this clone was seen once. This sequence joins TRBV10-3 and TRBJ1-2; TRBD1 aligns across 8 bases. The CDR3 totals 15 residues. V trimming: 6 bases; J trimming: 8 bases; junction bases outside the gene matches: 14. The germline gives CDR1 ENHRY, CDR2 SYGVKD. CDR3 protein: CAIRTDREQFSGYTF. CDR3 nucleotides: TGTGCCATCAGAACGGACAGGGAACAATTCAGCGGCTACACCTTC.

The chain employs TRBV11-2 and TRBJ2-5, with 8 bases matching TRBD2. Trimming cost V 5 bases and J 10 bases; bases outside gene matches: 9. CDR3 length: 13 amino acids. CDR1 and CDR2 from the germline V gene are SGHAT and FQNNGV. This CDR3 is CASSPSSGLGQYF. For the CDR3, the DNA is TGTGCCAGCAGCCCTAGTTCGGGACTAGGCCAGTACTTC.

The chain couples TRBV6-1 to TRBJ1-4; 11 nucleotides line up with TRBD1. Germline trimming cut 1 base from V and 8 bases from J; bases unmatched to any gene: 6. Per germline, CDR1 MNHNS and CDR2 SASEGT. The CDR3 sequence is 16 residues long. CDR3 amino acids: CASSEGLGTGGEKLFF. The CDR3 DNA reads TGTGCCAGCAGTGAAGGATTAGGGACAGGGGGGGAAAAACTGTTTTTT.

This clone was recorded a few times. CDR3 residues: CVVGTNYGYTF. CDR3 nucleotide sequence: TGTGTAGTGGGGACTAACTATGGCTACACCTTC. The gene calls are TRBV6-5 and TRBJ1-2; D remains ambiguous. Germline V gives CDR1 MNHEY, CDR2 SVGAGI. The CDR3 is 11 residues long.

The chain links TRBV5-4 to TRBJ2-3; no definite D call. Trimming stripped 2 bases from V and 1 base from J, with 11 bases between. The CDR3 has 15 amino acids. Germline values: CDR1 SGHNT, CDR2 YYREEE (reference sequence). In DNA form, the CDR3 reads TGTGCCAGCAGCTTAAATACTCGACGCACAGATACGCAGTATTTT. Translated, it gives CASSLNTRRTDTQYF.

The chain carries TRBV9 and TRBJ1-2; D is possibly TRBD1 (5 bases). The CDR3 sequence is 13 residues long. Germline loops: CDR1 SGDLS, CDR2 YYNGEE. V shed 5 bases and J shed 3 bases, with 11 bases lying between them. CDR3 region: CASSPGGDYGYTF. CDR3 DNA: TGTGCCAGCAGTCCTGGGGGGGACTATGGCTACACCTTC.

This clone was found many times. The chain combines TRBV29-1 with TRBJ2-1; D is unresolved. The germline gives CDR1 SQVTM, CDR2 ANQGSEA. Trimming cost V 7 bases and J 5 bases, with 15 bases left between them. This CDR3 has 13 amino acids. The DNA for the CDR3 is TGCAGCGCCCCGTTGATGGATCACAATGAGCAGTTCTTC. Residues: CSAPLMDHNEQFF.